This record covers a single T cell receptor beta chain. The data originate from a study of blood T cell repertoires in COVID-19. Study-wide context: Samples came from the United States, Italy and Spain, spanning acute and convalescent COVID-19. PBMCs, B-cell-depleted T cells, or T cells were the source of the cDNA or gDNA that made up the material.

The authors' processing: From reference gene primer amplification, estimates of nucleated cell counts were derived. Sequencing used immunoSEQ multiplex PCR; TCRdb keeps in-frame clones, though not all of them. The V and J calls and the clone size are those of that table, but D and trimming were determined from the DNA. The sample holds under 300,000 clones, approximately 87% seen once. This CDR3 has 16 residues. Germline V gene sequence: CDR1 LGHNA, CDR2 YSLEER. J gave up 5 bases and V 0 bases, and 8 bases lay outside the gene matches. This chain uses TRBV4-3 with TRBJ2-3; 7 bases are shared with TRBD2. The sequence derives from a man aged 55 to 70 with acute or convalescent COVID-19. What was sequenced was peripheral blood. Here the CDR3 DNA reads TGCGCCAGCAGCCAAGATACTGGCGGGAGATTAGATACGCAGTATTTT. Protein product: CASSQDTGGRLDTQYF.